This TCR beta chain was observed in a study of T cell changes during pregnancy in multiple sclerosis. V was clipped by 4 bases and J by 5 bases; unmatched bases: 8. The V gene's germline CDR1 is SGHRS and CDR2 YFSETQ. The CDR3 spans 15 residues. Profiling relied on immunoSEQ multiplex PCR, and the TCRdb table lists in-frame clones only, not all of them. The table lists about 22,000 clones, about 90% of them singletons. This receptor was identified in a female donor in good health, enrolled as a control in a pregnancy study. The material sequenced was CD4+ T cells from peripheral blood mononuclear cells, taken in the third trimester of pregnancy. J is TRBJ2-3 and V is TRBV5-1; TRBD1 agrees at 9 bases. The CDR3 loop is CASSQGQGGGDTQYF. In DNA, the CDR3 is TGCGCCAGCAGCCAGGGACAGGGAGGTGGAGATACGCAGTATTTT.